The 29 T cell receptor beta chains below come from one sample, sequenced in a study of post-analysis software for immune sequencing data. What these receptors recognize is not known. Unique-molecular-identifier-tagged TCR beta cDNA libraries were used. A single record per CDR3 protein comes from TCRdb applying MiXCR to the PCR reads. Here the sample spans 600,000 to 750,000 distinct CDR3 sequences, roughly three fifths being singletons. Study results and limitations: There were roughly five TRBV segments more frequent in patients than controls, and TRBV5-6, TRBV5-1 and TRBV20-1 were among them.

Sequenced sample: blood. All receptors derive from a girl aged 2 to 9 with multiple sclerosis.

This chain's CDR3 is CASSLEAQGEAFF. CDR3 in DNA: TGTGCCAGCAGTTTAGAGGCACAGGGAGAAGCTTTCTTT. This chain uses TRBV12-3 or TRBV12-4 with TRBJ1-1; TRBD1 is a possible D gene (6 bases). V was pared by 1 base and J by 8 bases, with 11 bases between. The CDR3 has 13 amino acids.

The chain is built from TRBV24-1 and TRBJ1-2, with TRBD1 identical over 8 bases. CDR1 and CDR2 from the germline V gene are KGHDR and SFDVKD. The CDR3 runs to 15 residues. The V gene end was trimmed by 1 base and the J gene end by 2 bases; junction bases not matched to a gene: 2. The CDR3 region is CATSDLQGDNYGYTF. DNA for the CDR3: TGTGCCACCAGTGATTTACAGGGGGACAACTATGGCTACACCTTC.

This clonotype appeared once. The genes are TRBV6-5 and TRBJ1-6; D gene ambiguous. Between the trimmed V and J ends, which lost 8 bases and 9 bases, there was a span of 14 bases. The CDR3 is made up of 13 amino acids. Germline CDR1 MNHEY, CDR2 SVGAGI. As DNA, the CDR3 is TGTGCCAGCGCGGCAGGCGTGATTTCACCCCTCCACTTT. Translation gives CASAAGVISPLHF.

This CDR3 reads CASMAGGGTEAFF. CDR3 sequence (DNA): TGTGCCAGCATGGCAGGGGGTGGGACTGAAGCTTTCTTT. The chain recombines TRBV27 with TRBJ1-1; TRBD1 aligns across 7 bases. The V segment lost 7 bases and the J segment 5 bases; nucleotides outside the gene matches: 7. The CDR3 is made up of 13 amino acids. Germline CDR1 reads MNHEY; CDR2 reads SMNVEV (reference sequence).

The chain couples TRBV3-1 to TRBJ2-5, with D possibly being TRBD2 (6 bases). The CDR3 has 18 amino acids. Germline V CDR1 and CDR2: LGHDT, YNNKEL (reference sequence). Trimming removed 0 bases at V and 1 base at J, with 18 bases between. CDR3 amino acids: CASSQDQSRGDLQETQYF. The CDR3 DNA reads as TGTGCCAGCAGCCAAGATCAAAGCCGCGGGGACCTCCAAGAGACCCAGTACTTC.

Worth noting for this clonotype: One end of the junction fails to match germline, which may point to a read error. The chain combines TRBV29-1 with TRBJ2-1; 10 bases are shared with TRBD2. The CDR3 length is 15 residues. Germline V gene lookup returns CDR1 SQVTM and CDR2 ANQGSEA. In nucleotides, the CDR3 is TGCAGCCTGGCCCAGCGGGAGGGCCCTATGGATGAGCAGGTCTTC. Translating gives CSLAQREGPMDEQVF.

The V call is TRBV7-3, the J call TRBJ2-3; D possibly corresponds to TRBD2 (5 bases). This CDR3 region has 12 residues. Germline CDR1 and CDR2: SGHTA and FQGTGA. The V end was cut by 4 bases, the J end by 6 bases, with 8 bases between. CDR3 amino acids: CASSSGYDTQYF. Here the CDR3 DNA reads TGTGCCAGCAGCTCGGGGTATGATACGCAGTATTTT.

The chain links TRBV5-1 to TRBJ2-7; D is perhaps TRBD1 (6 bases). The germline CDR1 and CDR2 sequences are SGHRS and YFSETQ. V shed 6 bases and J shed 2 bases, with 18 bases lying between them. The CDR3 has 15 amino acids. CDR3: CASTQGGALAYEQYF. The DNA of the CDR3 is TGCGCCAGCACCCAAGGGGGAGCACTCGCCTACGAGCAGTACTTC.

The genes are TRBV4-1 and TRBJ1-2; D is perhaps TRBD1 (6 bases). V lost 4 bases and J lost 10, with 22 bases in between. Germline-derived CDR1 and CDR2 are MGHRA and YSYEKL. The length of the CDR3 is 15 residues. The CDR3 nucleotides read TGCGCCAGCAGCCGGATACTAGCGGACAGCGAAGACTACACCTTC. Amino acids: CASSRILADSEDYTF.

The CDR3 DNA follows: TGTGCCAGCAGCCATCTTTCGGGGAGGGGTTTATCCGGGGAGCTGTTTTTT. Its translation is CASSHLSGRGLSGELFF. The gene calls are TRBV11-2 and TRBJ2-2; 7 bases fit TRBD2. Losses at the gene ends were 5 bases for V and 6 bases for J; bases not matched to a gene: 15. The germline V gene has CDR1 SGHAT and CDR2 FQNNGV. The CDR3 length is 17 residues.

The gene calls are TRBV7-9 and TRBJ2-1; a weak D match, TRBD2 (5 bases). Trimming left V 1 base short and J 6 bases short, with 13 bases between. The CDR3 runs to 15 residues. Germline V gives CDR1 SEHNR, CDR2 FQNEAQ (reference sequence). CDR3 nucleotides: TGTGCCAGCAGCTTAGTTGGGATCGAGGGCAATGAGCAGTTCTTC. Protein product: CASSLVGIEGNEQFF.

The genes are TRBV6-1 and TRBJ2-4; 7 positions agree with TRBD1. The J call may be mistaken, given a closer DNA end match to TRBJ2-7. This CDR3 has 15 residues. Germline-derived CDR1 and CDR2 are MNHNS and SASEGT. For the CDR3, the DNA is TGTGCCAGCAGTGAAGGTGACAGGGTGGGCTACGAGCAGTACTTC. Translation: CASSEGDRVGYEQYF.

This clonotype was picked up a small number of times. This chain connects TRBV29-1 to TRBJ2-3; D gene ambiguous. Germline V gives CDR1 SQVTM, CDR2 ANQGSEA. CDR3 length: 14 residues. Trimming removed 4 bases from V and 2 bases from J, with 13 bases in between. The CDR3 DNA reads TGCAGCGTTGCCCCAAGACTCTACACAGATACGCAGTATTTT. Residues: CSVAPRLYTDTQYF.

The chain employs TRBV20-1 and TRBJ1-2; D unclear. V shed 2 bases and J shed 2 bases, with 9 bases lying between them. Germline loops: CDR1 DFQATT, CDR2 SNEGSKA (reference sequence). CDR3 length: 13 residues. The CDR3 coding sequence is TGCAGTGCTAGATTCGGTCCGAACTATGGCTACACCTTC. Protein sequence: CSARFGPNYGYTF.

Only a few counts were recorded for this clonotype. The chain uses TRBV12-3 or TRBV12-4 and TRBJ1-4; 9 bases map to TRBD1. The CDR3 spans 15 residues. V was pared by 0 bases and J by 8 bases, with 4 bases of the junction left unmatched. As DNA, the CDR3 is TGTGCCAGCAGTTTAGCCGGGACAGGGAAGGAAAAACTGTTTTTT. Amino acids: CASSLAGTGKEKLFF.

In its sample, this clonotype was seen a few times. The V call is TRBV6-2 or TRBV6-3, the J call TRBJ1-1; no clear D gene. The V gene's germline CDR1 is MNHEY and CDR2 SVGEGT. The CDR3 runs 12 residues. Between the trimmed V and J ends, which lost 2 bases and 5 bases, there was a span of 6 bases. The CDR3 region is CASSYTVTEAFF. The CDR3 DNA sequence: TGTGCCAGCAGTTACACGGTTACTGAAGCTTTCTTT.

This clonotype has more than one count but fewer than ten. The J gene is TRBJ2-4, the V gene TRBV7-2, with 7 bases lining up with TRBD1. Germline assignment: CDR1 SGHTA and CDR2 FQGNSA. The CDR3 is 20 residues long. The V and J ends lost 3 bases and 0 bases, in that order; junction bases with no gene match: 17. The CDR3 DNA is TGTGCCAGCAGCTTTCCCCCCAAGACAGGGACCCCAATAGCCAAAAACATTCAGTACTTC. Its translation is CASSFPPKTGTPIAKNIQYF.

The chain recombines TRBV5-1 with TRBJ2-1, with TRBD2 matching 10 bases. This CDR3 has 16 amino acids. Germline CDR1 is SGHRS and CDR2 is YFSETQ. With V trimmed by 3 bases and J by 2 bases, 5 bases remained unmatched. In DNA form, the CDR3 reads TGCGCCAGCAGCTCGAGCGGGGGGGCCGCCTACAATGAGCAGTTCTTC. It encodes CASSSSGGAAYNEQFF.

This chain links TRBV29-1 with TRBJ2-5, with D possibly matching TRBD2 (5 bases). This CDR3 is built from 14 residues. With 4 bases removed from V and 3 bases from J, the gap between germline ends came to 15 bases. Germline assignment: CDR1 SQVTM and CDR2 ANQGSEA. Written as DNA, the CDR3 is TGCAGCGTTGGCCGTGGGCGGGCTGAAGAGACCCAGTACTTC. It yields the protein CSVGRGRAEETQYF.

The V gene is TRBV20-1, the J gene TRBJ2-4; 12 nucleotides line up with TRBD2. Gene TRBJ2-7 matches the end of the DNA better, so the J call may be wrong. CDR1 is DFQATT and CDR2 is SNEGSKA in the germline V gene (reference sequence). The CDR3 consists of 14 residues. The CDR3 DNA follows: TGCAGTGCTAGTGCCCTAGCGGGAGGGTACGAGCAGTACTTC. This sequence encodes CSASALAGGYEQYF.

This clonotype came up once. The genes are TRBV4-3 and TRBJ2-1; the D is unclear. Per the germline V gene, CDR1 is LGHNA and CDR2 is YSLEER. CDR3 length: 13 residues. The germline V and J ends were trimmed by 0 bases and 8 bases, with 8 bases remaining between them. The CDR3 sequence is CASSQDGGYEQFF. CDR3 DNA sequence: TGCGCCAGCAGCCAAGATGGCGGTTATGAGCAGTTCTTC.

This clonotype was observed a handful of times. The CDR3 here is CASSLRQERGRGNEQFF. CDR3 bases: TGTGCCAGCAGTTTAAGACAGGAAAGGGGGCGCGGGAATGAGCAGTTCTTC. The chain couples TRBV12-3 or TRBV12-4 to TRBJ2-1; TRBD1 matches at 7 bases. The junction had 14 bases not matched to a gene; V was cut back by 2 bases and J by 7 bases. This CDR3 is built from 17 residues.

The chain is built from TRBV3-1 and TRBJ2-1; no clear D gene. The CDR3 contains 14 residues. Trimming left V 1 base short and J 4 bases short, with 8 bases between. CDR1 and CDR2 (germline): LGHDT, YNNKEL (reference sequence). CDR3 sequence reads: CASSQVGPYNEQFF. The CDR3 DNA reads TGTGCCAGCAGCCAAGTTGGCCCTTACAATGAGCAGTTCTTC.

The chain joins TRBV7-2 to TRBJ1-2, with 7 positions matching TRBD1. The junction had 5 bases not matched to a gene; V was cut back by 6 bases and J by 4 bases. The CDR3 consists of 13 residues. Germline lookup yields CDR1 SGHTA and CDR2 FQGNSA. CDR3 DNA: TGTGCCAGCAGGGATGACAGGGTCTATGGCTACACCTTC. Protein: CASRDDRVYGYTF.

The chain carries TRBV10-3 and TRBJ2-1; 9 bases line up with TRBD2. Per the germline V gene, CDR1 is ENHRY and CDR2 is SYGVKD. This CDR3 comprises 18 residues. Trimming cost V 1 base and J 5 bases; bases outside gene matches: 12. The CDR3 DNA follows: TGTGCCATCAGTGAGTACCTAGCGGGGCCTCAAGGCCACAATGAGCAGTTCTTC. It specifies CAISEYLAGPQGHNEQFF.

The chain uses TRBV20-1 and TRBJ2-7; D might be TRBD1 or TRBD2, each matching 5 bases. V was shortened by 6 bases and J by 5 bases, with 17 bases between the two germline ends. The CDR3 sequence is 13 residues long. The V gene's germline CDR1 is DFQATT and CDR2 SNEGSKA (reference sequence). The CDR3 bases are TGCAGTGCAACCGACGGGACCGCTGACGAGCAGTACTTC. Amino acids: CSATDGTADEQYF.

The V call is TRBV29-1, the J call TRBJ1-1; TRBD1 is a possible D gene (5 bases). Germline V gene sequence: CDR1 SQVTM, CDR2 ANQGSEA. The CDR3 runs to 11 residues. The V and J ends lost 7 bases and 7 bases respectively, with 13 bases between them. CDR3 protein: CSARWQGEAFF. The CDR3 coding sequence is TGCAGCGCCAGGTGGCAGGGTGAAGCTTTCTTT.

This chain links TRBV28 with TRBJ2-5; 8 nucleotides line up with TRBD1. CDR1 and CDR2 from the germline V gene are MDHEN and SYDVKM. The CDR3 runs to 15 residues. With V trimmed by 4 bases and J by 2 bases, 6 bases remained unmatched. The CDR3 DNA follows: TGTGCCAGCAGTTCTGCAGGACAGGGACAAGAGACCCAGTACTTC. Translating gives CASSSAGQGQETQYF.

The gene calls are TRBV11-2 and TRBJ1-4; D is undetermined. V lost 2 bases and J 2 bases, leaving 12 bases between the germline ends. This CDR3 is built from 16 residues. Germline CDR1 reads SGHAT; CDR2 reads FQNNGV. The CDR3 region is CASSLRGLGTNEKLFF. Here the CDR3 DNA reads TGTGCCAGCAGCTTACGAGGGTTAGGTACTAATGAAAAACTGTTTTTT.